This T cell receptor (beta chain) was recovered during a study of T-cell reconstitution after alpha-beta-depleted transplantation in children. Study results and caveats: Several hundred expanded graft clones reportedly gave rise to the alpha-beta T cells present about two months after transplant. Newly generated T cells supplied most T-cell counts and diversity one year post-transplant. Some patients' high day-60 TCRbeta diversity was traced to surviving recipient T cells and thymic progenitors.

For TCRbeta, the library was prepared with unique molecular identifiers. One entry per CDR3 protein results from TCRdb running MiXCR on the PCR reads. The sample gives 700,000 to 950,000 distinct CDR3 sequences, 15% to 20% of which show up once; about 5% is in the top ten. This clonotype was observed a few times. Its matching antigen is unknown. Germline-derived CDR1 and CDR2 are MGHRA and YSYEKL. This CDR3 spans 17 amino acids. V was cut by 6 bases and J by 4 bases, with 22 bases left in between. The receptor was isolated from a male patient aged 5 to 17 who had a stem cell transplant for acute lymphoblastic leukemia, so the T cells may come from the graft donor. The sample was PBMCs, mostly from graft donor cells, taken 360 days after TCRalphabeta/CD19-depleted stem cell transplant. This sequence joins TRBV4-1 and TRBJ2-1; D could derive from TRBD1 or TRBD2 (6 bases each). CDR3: CASSQGFPAGRYNEQFF. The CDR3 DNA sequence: TGCGCCAGCAGTCAGGGGTTCCCGGCGGGAAGGTACAATGAGCAGTTCTTC.